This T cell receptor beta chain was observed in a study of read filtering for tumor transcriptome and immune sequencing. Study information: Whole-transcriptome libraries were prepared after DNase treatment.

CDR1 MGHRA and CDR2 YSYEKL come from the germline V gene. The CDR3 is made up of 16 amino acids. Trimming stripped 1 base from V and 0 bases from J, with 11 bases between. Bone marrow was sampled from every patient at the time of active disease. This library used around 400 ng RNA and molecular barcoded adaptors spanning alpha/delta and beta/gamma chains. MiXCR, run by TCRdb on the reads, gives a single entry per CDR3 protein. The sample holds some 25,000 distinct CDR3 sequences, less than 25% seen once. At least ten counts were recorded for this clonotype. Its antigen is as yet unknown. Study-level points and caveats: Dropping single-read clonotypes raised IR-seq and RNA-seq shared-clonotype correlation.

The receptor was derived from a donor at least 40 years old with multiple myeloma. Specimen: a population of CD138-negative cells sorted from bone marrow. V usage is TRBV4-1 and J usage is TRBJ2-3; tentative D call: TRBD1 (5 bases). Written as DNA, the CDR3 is TGCGCCAGCAGCCAAGGGATGGGGCCTAGCACAGATACGCAGTATTTT. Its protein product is CASSQGMGPSTDTQYF.